This is a list of T cell receptor beta chains from one sample in a study of blood T cell repertoires in COVID-19. Generated by immunoSEQ multiplex PCR, the TCRdb table keeps only in-frame clones and is missing some. The table has around 100,000 clones, about 89% seen once. Sequencing input: peripheral blood. These receptors all come from a woman aged 60-70 years with acute or convalescent COVID-19. CDR3s include the opening cysteine and the closing phenylalanine or tryptophan. Fields, in order: J gene, V gene, D gene, clone size, CDR3 protein, CDR3 DNA. D genes are given only for firm matches. Clone size is stated in some rows and not others, as once, few, many or a class when expanded.

TRBJ2-3,TRBV29-1,NA,NA,CSVQQGTDTQYF,TGCAGCGTTCAACAGGGCACAGATACGCAGTATTTT
TRBJ1-6,TRBV6-5,NA,NA,CASSYWARVYNSPLHF,TGTGCCAGCAGTTATTGGGCCAGGGTATATAATTCACCCCTCCACTTT
TRBJ1-1,TRBV28,NA,NA,CASHIQGMETEAFF,TGTGCCAGCCATATCCAGGGAATGGAGACTGAAGCTTTCTTT
TRBJ2-2,TRBV12-3/TRBV12-4,NA,NA,CASSLGGGELFF,TGTGCCAGCAGTTTGGGGGGCGGGGAGCTGTTTTTT
TRBJ2-5,TRBV21-1,NA,once,CASGTGMQETQYF,TGTGCCAGCGGAACCGGGATGCAAGAGACCCAGTACTTC
TRBJ2-5,TRBV24-1,NA,NA,CATSITGSTRETQYF,TGTGCCACCAGTATTACCGGGAGCACGAGGGAGACCCAGTACTTC
TRBJ2-3,TRBV2,NA,NA,CASSSETLLSTDTQYF,TGTGCCAGCAGTTCTGAGACACTTTTAAGCACAGATACGCAGTATTTT
TRBJ2-1,TRBV24-1,NA,NA,CATSDPLPGKNSYNEQFF,TGTGCCACCAGTGACCCTCTACCCGGGAAGAACTCCTACAATGAGCAGTTCTTC
TRBJ2-7,TRBV5-1,TRBD2,NA,CASRIGSGSTYEQYF,TGCGCCAGCAGGATAGGTAGCGGGAGTACCTACGAGCAGTACTTC
TRBJ1-1,TRBV28,TRBD1,few,CASSLTTGGFVF,TGTGCCAGCAGTTTAACGACAGGGGGATTTGTGTTT
TRBJ2-3,TRBV25-1,TRBD2,NA,CASSEWASGRATDTQYF,TGTGCCAGCAGTGAATGGGCTAGCGGGAGGGCCACAGATACGCAGTATTTT
TRBJ1-3,TRBV7-9,NA,NA,CASSWSTLSGNTIYF,TGTGCCAGCAGCTGGTCAACTCTGTCTGGAAACACCATATATTTT
TRBJ1-6,TRBV7-9,NA,NA,CASSLGGDDSPLHF,TGTGCCAGCAGCCTGGGAGGGGATGATTCACCCCTCCACTTT
TRBJ2-3,TRBV21-1,NA,NA,CASSKALGANTEVTDTQYF,TGTGCCAGCAGCAAAGCGCTAGGGGCTAACACGGAAGTCACAGATACGCAGTATTTT
TRBJ2-1,TRBV5-1,NA,NA,CASSLVPGEEQFF,TGCGCCAGCAGCTTGGTCCCAGGCGAGGAGCAGTTCTTC
TRBJ1-2,TRBV25-1,NA,once,CASSDLITPDYGYTF,TGTGCCAGCAGTGACTTAATCACACCCGACTATGGCTACACCTTC
TRBJ2-7,TRBV3-1/TRBV3-2,TRBD2,NA,CASSPSYLDGTSGYEQYF,TGTGCCAGCAGCCCCTCGTACCTAGACGGGACTAGCGGGTACGAGCAGTACTTC
TRBJ2-3,TRBV24-1,NA,NA,CATSGVVTDTQYF,TGTGCCACTTCAGGGGTGGTCACAGATACGCAGTATTTT
TRBJ1-6,TRBV6-5,NA,once,CASSYSGRGGSPLHF,TGTGCCAGCAGTTACTCAGGCAGGGGCGGTTCACCCCTCCACTTT
TRBJ2-1,TRBV3-1/TRBV3-2,NA,NA,CASSLRLNEQFF,TGTGCCAGCAGTCTCCGTCTCAATGAGCAGTTCTTC
TRBJ1-1,TRBV28,TRBD1,NA,CASRTGTRGTEAFF,TGTGCCAGCAGGACAGGGACCCGAGGCACTGAAGCTTTCTTT
TRBJ1-5,TRBV19,NA,NA,CASASGEGQPQHF,TGTGCCAGCGCTTCAGGGGAGGGTCAGCCCCAGCATTTT
TRBJ2-5,TRBV7-9,TRBD1,NA,CASSLLTGGQETQYF,TGTGCCAGCAGCTTATTGACAGGGGGCCAAGAGACCCAGTACTTC
TRBJ2-7,TRBV2,TRBD2,few,CASSWTSKGEQYF,TGTGCCAGCAGTTGGACTAGCAAAGGCGAGCAGTACTTC
TRBJ2-5,TRBV25-1,NA,NA,CASSAVLETQYF,TGTGCCAGCAGTGCCGTTCTTGAGACCCAGTACTTC
TRBJ2-5,TRBV18,NA,once,CASSLDRTMGQETQYF,TGTGCCAGCTCACTCGACAGGACCATGGGGCAAGAGACCCAGTACTTC
TRBJ1-2,TRBV10-3,NA,NA,CAISESQTNYGYTF,TGTGCCATCAGTGAGTCCCAGACTAACTATGGCTACACCTTC
TRBJ1-4,TRBV18,NA,NA,CASSSRGSNEKLFF,TGTGCCAGCTCGTCAAGGGGGAGTAATGAAAAACTGTTTTTT
TRBJ1-5,TRBV9,TRBD1,NA,CASSAGQGNQPQHF,TGTGCCAGCAGCGCGGGACAGGGGAATCAGCCCCAGCATTTT
TRBJ1-2,TRBV19,TRBD1,NA,CASSLGQGVHGYGYTF,TGTGCCAGTAGTCTCGGCCAGGGGGTTCATGGCTATGGCTACACCTTC
TRBJ2-3,TRBV19,NA,NA,CASGTSLGTQYF,TGTGCCAGTGGGACTTCCCTGGGTACGCAGTATTTT
TRBJ2-1,TRBV6-1,TRBD2,NA,CASTESGLAGVEQFF,TGTGCCAGCACAGAAAGCGGACTAGCGGGAGTTGAGCAGTTCTTC
TRBJ2-1,TRBV14,TRBD2,NA,CASSQGGGVHEQFF,TGTGCCAGCAGCCAGGGGGGAGGGGTACATGAGCAGTTCTTC
TRBJ1-1,TRBV28,TRBD1,NA,CASSLRILGQGRNTEAFF,TGTGCCAGCAGTTTACGAATTTTAGGACAGGGGCGGAACACTGAAGCTTTCTTT
TRBJ2-3,TRBV6-2/TRBV6-3,NA,NA,CASSYERIRTDTQYF,TGTGCCAGCAGTTATGAGCGGATACGCACAGATACGCAGTATTTT
TRBJ2-5,TRBV14,NA,NA,CASSRNLLRETQYF,TGTGCCAGCAGCCGCAATCTTCTCAGGGAGACCCAGTACTTC
TRBJ1-1,TRBV5-4,NA,NA,CASSGHLNTEAFF,TGTGCCAGCAGCGGACACCTGAACACTGAAGCTTTCTTT
TRBJ2-2,TRBV2,TRBD1,NA,CASSVGQGNTGELFF,TGTGCCAGCAGTGTAGGACAGGGAAACACCGGGGAGCTGTTTTTT
TRBJ1-2,TRBV5-1,NA,NA,CASSSGAAVMSGYTF,TGCGCCAGCAGCTCTGGGGCAGCCGTCATGAGTGGCTACACCTTC